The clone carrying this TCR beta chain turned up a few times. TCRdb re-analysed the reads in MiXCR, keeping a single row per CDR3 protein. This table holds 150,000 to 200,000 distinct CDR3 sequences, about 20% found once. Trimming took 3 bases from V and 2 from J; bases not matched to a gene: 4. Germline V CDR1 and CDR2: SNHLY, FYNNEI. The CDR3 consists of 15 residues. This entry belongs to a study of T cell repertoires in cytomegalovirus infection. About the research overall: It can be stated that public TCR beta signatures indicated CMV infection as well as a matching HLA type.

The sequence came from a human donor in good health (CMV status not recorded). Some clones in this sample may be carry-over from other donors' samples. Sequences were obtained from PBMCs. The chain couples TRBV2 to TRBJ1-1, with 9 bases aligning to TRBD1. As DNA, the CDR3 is TGTGCCAGCAGTGACCGACAGGGGGGAAACACTGAAGCTTTCTTT. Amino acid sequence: CASSDRQGGNTEAFF.